These 3 T cell receptor beta chains came from one sample sequenced in a study of cytomegalovirus exposure and HLA in healthy donors listed by TCRdb under 2017. Library prep was done by the immunoSEQ multiplex PCR assay. For the multiplex PCR, a mixture combining 60 forward primers for TCR Vbeta segments and 13 reverse primers for TCR Jbeta segments was used. This is the immuneACCESS table as TCRdb keeps it, with only in-frame sequences that have V and J called. A part of the clones is gone; compared with another copy, unresolved V genes explain less than half, and the rest is unexplained. The sample table lists tens of thousands of clones, 75% to 85% of them with a count of one. The biggest ten clones account for about 3.6% of the sample. Material for sequencing was PBMCs. The source is a woman under 30 in good health and CMV-seronegative.

The genes are TRBV7-3 and TRBJ2-3; no clear D gene. Germline CDR1 reads SGHTA; CDR2 reads FQGTGA. The V end was cut by 1 base, the J end by 4 bases, with 9 bases between. The CDR3 length is 14 residues. The CDR3 sequence is CASSLMAPPDTQYF. CDR3 bases: TGTGCCAGCAGCTTAATGGCACCCCCAGATACGCAGTATTTT.

The CDR3 DNA reads TGTGCCATCAGTGAGGAGGGACAGGACCTAGATGGCTACACCTTC. Translating it yields CAISEEGQDLDGYTF. V gene TRBV10-3 combines with J gene TRBJ1-2; TRBD1 matches at 8 bases. Trimming took 2 bases from V and 6 from J; bases not matched to a gene: 8. The germline CDR1 and CDR2 sequences are ENHRY and SYGVKD. CDR3 length: 15 amino acids.

The chain has TRBV5-6 and TRBJ1-2; D uncertain. The CDR3 is made up of 11 amino acids. Per the germline V gene, CDR1 is SGHDT and CDR2 is YYEEEE. The V end was cut by 4 bases, the J end by 5 bases, with 6 bases between. The CDR3 DNA reads as TGTGCCAGCAGCCGAGCTTATGGCTACACCTTC. Protein: CASSRAYGYTF.